One sample yielded the 5 T cell receptor beta chains listed below, sequenced in a study of graft-versus-host responses after intestinal transplantation. Generated by immunoSEQ multiplex PCR, the TCRdb table keeps only in-frame clones and is missing some. The profile shows some 140,000 clones, over 90% of them singletons. No antigen is known for these receptors. The specimen comprised unstimulated CD4+ T cells sorted from spleen or lymph node cells, sampled before intestinal transplant. These receptors originate from a human donor who received an intestinal transplant.

This chain connects TRBV15 to TRBJ2-1, with D possibly TRBD1 on 6 matching bases. With 0 bases removed from V and 5 bases from J, the gap between germline ends came to 11 bases. Germline CDR1 and CDR2: LNHNV and YYDKDF (reference sequence). The CDR3 spans 15 residues. DNA for the CDR3: TGTGCCACCAGCAGAGAACGGACAGCCAACAATGAGCAGTTCTTC. Protein product: CATSRERTANNEQFF.

This chain joins TRBV9 and TRBJ2-7; a weak D match, TRBD1 (6 bases). Per the germline V gene, CDR1 is SGDLS and CDR2 is YYNGEE. The CDR3 has 14 residues. Trimming stripped 4 bases from V and 5 bases from J, with 16 bases between. This CDR3 reads CASSTTGTNHEQYF. The CDR3 DNA reads TGTGCCAGCAGCACTACCGGGACAAACCACGAGCAGTACTTC.

The chain joins TRBV28 to TRBJ2-5; D unclear. Looked up from germline, CDR1 is MDHEN and CDR2 is SYDVKM. V was pared by 1 base and J by 4 bases, with 13 bases between. This CDR3 has 15 amino acids. This CDR3 reads CASSLSRLVRETQYF. The CDR3 nucleotides are TGTGCCAGCAGTTTATCCCGTCTGGTTCGAGAGACCCAGTACTTC.

CDR3 coding DNA: TGTGCCAGCAGCTTAACCTTAGCGGGAAGGCCCTACAATGAGCAGTTCTTC. Translation gives CASSLTLAGRPYNEQFF. The chain employs TRBV11-2 and TRBJ2-1; 8 bases agree with TRBD2. The germline CDR1 and CDR2 sequences are SGHAT and FQNNGV. V lost 2 bases, J lost 2 bases, and 8 bases stayed unmatched. This CDR3 has 17 amino acids. Drawing the rest from reference TRBV11-2 and TRBJ2-1, the complete variable domain is EAGVAQSPRYKIIEKRQSVAFWCNPISGHATLYWYQQILGQGPKLLIQFQNNGVVDDSQLPKDRFSAERLKGVDSTLKIQPAKLEDSAVYLCASSLTLAGRPYNEQFFGPGTRLTVL.

This rearrangement joins TRBV5-1 to TRBJ2-7, with D uncertain. The CDR3 has 14 amino acids. Germline V gene data show CDR1 as SGHRS and CDR2 as YFSETQ. Deletions cut 0 bases from V and 5 bases from J, with 12 bases between. The CDR3 loop is CASSLAPRYDEQYF. CDR3 DNA: TGCGCCAGCAGCTTGGCCCCCAGGTACGACGAGCAGTACTTC. The variable domain in full, completed from reference TRBV5-1 and TRBJ2-7, reads KAGVTQTPRYLIKTRGQQVTLSCSPISGHRSVSWYQQTPGQGLQFLFEYFSETQRNKGNFPGRFSGRQFSNSRSEMNVSTLELGDSALYLCASSLAPRYDEQYFGPGTRLTVT.